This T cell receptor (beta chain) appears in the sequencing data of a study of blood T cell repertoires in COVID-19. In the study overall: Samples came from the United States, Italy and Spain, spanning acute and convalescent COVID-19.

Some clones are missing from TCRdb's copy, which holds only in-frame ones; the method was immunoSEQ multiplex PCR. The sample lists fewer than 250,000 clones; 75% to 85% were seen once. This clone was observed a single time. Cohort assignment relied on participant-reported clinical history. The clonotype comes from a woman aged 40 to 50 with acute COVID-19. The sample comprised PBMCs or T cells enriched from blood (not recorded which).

The CDR3 bases are TGTGCCAGCAGCCCGAGGACAACCTCCTACGAGCAGTACTTC. It yields the protein CASSPRTTSYEQYF. The J gene is TRBJ2-7, the V gene TRBV28, with D tentatively TRBD1 (5 bases). The CDR3 spans 14 residues. V lost 6 bases and J lost 0, with 12 bases in between. Germline loops: CDR1 MDHEN, CDR2 SYDVKM.